Listed here are 17 T cell receptor beta chains from one sample, sequenced in a study of spatial heterogeneity in lung cancer. Indicated time point: sample taken at primary tumor resection. TCRs were sequenced from unsorted whole RNA of tumor, nontumor lung or PBMC. TCRdb called the 5' RACE reads again in MiXCR, with one record for every CDR3 protein. The sample shows about 3,200 distinct CDR3 sequences, approximately 16% of them seen only once. The material sequenced was PBMCs, taken at surgery. Every receptor here comes from a female donor with early-stage non-small cell lung cancer.

This clonotype was detected ten times or more. The J gene is TRBJ2-2, the V gene TRBV7-6; D not resolved. The CDR3 contains 17 residues. V was trimmed by 4 bases and J by 0 bases, leaving 15 bases between them. Germline CDR1 reads SGHVS; CDR2 reads FNYEAQ. CDR3 coding DNA: TGTGCCAGCAGCTCCGTGGCCGTCGCAGCGAACACCGGGGAGCTGTTTTTT. Residues: CASSSVAVAANTGELFF. The whole variable domain, filled in from reference TRBV7-6 and TRBJ2-2, reads GAGVSQSPRYKVTKRGQDVALRCDPISGHVSLYWYRQALGQGPEFLTYFNYEAQQDKSGLPNDRFSAERPEGSISTLTIQRTEQRDSAMYRCASSSVAVAANTGELFFGEGSRLTVL.

The J gene is TRBJ2-1, the V gene TRBV12-3 or TRBV12-4; D gene ambiguous. The CDR3 is made up of 10 amino acids. Deletions cut 8 bases from V and 11 bases from J, with 10 bases between. CDR3 residues: CASQKGKQFF. CDR3 in DNA: TGTGCCAGCCAAAAAGGAAAGCAGTTCTTC.

This clonotype was seen many times. This rearrangement joins TRBV12-3 or TRBV12-4 to TRBJ1-4; 11 bases line up with TRBD1. V dropped 5 bases and J dropped 8; count of bases not matched to a gene: 7. This CDR3 comprises 15 residues. The CDR3 reads CASSLAGTGGEKLFF. The DNA of the CDR3 is TGTGCCAGCAGTCTCGCCGGGACAGGGGGAGAAAAACTGTTTTTT.

By sample share, this clonotype is medium-sized. The chain combines TRBV28 with TRBJ2-1; 9 bases are a match to TRBD2. Looked up from germline, CDR1 is MDHEN and CDR2 is SYDVKM. V lost 7 bases to trimming and J lost 8 bases; unmatched junction nucleotides: 12. This CDR3 has 15 amino acids. The CDR3 reads CASTRASGDWDEQFF. CDR3 in DNA: TGTGCCAGCACCCGAGCTAGCGGGGACTGGGATGAGCAGTTCTTC. Full variable domain (missing parts from reference TRBV28 and TRBJ2-1): DVKVTQSSRYLVKRTGEKVFLECVQDMDHENMFWYRQDPGLGLRLIYFSYDVKMKEKGDIPEGYSVSREKKERFSLILESASTNQTSMYLCASTRASGDWDEQFFGPGTRLTVL.

At least ten counts were recorded for this clonotype. The rearrangement uses TRBV11-1 and TRBJ2-3; 13 bases match TRBD2. The CDR3 length is 20 residues. Trimming cost V 5 bases and J 1 base; bases outside gene matches: 15. The germline V gene encodes CDR1 SGHAT and CDR2 FQDESV (reference sequence). CDR3 DNA: TGTGCCAGCAGCGGGACTAGCGGGGCCACCATGCTTCGGGGCACAGATACGCAGTATTTT. It codes for CASSGTSGATMLRGTDTQYF.

This clonotype came up many times. The genes are TRBV7-8 and TRBJ2-1; D possibly matches TRBD1 or TRBD2 (5 bases each). V was trimmed by 5 bases and J by 5 bases, leaving 13 bases between them. The CDR3 consists of 14 residues. The germline V gene has CDR1 SGHVS and CDR2 FQNEAQ. The CDR3: CASSLRDPDNEQFF. CDR3 nucleotides: TGTGCCAGCAGCCTCCGGGACCCAGACAATGAGCAGTTCTTC.

The gene calls are TRBV2 and TRBJ1-2, with D possibly being TRBD1 (5 bases). The CDR3 runs 14 residues. V lost 6 bases, J lost 2 bases, and 13 bases lay in between. Germline lookup yields CDR1 SNHLY and CDR2 FYNNEI. The CDR3 DNA follows: TGTGCCAGCAGGGGACTAACGGGAAACTATGGCTACACCTTC. It translates to CASRGLTGNYGYTF.

This chain uses TRBV21-1 with TRBJ2-7. TRBV21-1 is noted as a pseudogene. There are 13 residues in the CDR3. The CDR3 reads CASSPRLSNEQYF. Here the CDR3 DNA reads TGTGCCAGCAGCCCCAGGCTCAGCAACGAGCAGTACTTC.

This clonotype showed up many times. V is TRBV6-4 and J is TRBJ1-6, with D perhaps matching TRBD1 (5 bases). V dropped 8 bases and J dropped 10 bases, with 18 bases sitting between them. CDR1 is MRHNA, CDR2 SNTAGT, per germline. This CDR3 has 14 amino acids. The CDR3 bases are TGTGCCAGCTCCAGTACAGGAGACCGATCACCCCTCCACTTT. Amino acids: CASSSTGDRSPLHF.

This clonotype was observed many times. The chain is built from TRBV11-2 and TRBJ2-7, with a possible D match to TRBD2 (5 bases). Trimming removed 5 bases at V and 2 bases at J, with 16 bases between. Per germline, CDR1 SGHAT and CDR2 FQNNGV. The CDR3 has 15 amino acids. CDR3 sequence (DNA): TGTGCCAGCAGCCGTCAACCCGGGGTTACCTACGAGCAGTACTTC. Translating gives CASSRQPGVTYEQYF. The full variable domain, in which reference TRBV11-2 and TRBJ2-7 provide the parts outside the CDR3, is EAGVAQSPRYKIIEKRQSVAFWCNPISGHATLYWYQQILGQGPKLLIQFQNNGVVDDSQLPKDRFSAERLKGVDSTLKIQPAKLEDSAVYLCASSRQPGVTYEQYFGPGTRLTVT.

This clonotype was seen ten or more times. V and J are TRBV3-1 and TRBJ2-7; D possibly corresponds to TRBD2 (5 bases). This CDR3 spans 16 amino acids. Trimming removed 0 bases at V and 2 bases at J, with 14 bases between. Per germline, CDR1 LGHDT and CDR2 YNNKEL (reference sequence). As DNA, the CDR3 is TGTGCCAGCAGCCAAGATACGAGCGGATTCCCCTACGAGCAGTACTTC. It encodes CASSQDTSGFPYEQYF.

V and J are TRBV28 and TRBJ1-5; D possibly corresponds to TRBD1 (6 bases). Deletions cut 11 bases from V and 6 bases from J, with 14 bases between. Germline assignment: CDR1 MDHEN and CDR2 SYDVKM. CDR3 size: 12 residues. CDR3 sequence (DNA): TGTGCCTGCCGGGACATCGGTCAGCCCCAGCATTTT. It translates to CACRDIGQPQHF. The variable domain in full, completed from reference TRBV28 and TRBJ1-5, reads DVKVTQSSRYLVKRTGEKVFLECVQDMDHENMFWYRQDPGLGLRLIYFSYDVKMKEKGDIPEGYSVSREKKERFSLILESASTNQTSMYLCACRDIGQPQHFGDGTRLSIL.

By share of the sample, this clonotype is hyperexpanded (1% or more). The chain employs TRBV28 and TRBJ1-1; D may be TRBD1 (5 bases). CDR3 size: 16 residues. Trimming pared 2 bases from V and 3 bases from J, leaving 16 bases between. Germline V CDR1 and CDR2: MDHEN, SYDVKM. CDR3 residues: CASSLREAIGDTEAFF. As DNA, the CDR3 is TGTGCCAGCAGTTTAAGAGAGGCGATAGGGGACACTGAAGCTTTCTTT.

This clonotype is labeled as medium-sized (0.01 to 0.1%). J is TRBJ2-7 and V is TRBV28; 12 bases fit TRBD1. The CDR3 length is 17 residues. The V segment lost 6 bases and the J segment 4 bases; nucleotides outside the gene matches: 13. Per the germline V gene, CDR1 is MDHEN and CDR2 is SYDVKM. Written as DNA, the CDR3 is TGTGCCAGCAGATCTTCTTTCCGGGACAGGGGGCAATACGAGCAGTACTTC. This translates into CASRSSFRDRGQYEQYF.

This clonotype has more than one count but fewer than ten. One end of the junction is discordant with germline, which a read error may explain. The chain joins TRBV7-7 to TRBJ2-1; TRBD2 matches 10 bases. The length of the CDR3 is 17 residues. The germline V gene encodes CDR1 SSHAT and CDR2 FNYEAQ (reference sequence). CDR3 nucleotides: TGTGCTAGCAGCTTAACACCTAGCGGGAGAGTCGGCAATGAGCAGTTCTTC. This sequence encodes CASSLTPSGRVGNEQFF.

This chain links TRBV7-2 with TRBJ2-5, with D hard to call. CDR1 SGHTA and CDR2 FQGNSA come from the germline V gene. V lost 5 bases and J lost 4, with 8 bases in between. The CDR3 totals 12 residues. CDR3 bases: TGTGCCAGCAGCCCTCAGAGAGAGACCCAGTACTTC. This sequence encodes CASSPQRETQYF.

The chain joins TRBV20-1 to TRBJ2-3, with a tentative D call TRBD2 (5 bases). CDR1 and CDR2 (germline): DFQATT, SNEGSKA (reference sequence). The CDR3 contains 15 residues. The germline V and J ends were trimmed by 5 bases and 4 bases, with 19 bases remaining between them. CDR3 nucleotide sequence: TGCAGTGCTCACCCGGGGTCAGTGGGCGCAGATACGCAGTATTTT. Translation: CSAHPGSVGADTQYF.